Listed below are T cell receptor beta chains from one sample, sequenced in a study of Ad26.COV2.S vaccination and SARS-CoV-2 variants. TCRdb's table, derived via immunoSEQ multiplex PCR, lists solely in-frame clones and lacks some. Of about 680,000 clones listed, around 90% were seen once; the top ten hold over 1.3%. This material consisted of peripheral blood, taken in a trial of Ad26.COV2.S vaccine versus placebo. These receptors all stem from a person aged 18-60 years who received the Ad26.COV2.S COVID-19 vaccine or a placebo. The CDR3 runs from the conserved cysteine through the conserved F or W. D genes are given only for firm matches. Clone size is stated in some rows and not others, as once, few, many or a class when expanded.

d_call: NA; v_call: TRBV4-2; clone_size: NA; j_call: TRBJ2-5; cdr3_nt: TGTGCCAGCAGCCAAGATACCAGGGCCCAAGAGACCCAGTACTTC; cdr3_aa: CASSQDTRAQETQYF
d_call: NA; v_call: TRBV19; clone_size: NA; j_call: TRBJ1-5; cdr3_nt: TGTGCCAGTAGTATAGAAGATTACCGAGGTCAGCCCCAGCATTTT; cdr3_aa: CASSIEDYRGQPQHF
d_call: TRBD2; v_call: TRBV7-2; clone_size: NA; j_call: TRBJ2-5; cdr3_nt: TGTGCCAGCAGCTCTGGACTAGTGAGAGAGACCCAGTACTTC; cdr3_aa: CASSSGLVRETQYF
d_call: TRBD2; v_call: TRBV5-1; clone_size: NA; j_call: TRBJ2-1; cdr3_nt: TGCGCCAGCAGCTCGACTAGCTTGGGCCACAATGAGCAGTTCTTC; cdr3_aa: CASSSTSLGHNEQFF
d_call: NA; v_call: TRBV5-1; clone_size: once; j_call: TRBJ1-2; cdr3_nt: TGCGCCAGCAGCTTGGCTGTGCCCCCCTATGGCTACACCTTC; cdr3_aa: CASSLAVPPYGYTF
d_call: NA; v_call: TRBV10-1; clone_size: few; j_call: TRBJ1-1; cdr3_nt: TGCGCCAGCAGTGAGTCAGGGCGGACTGAAGCTTTCTTT; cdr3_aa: CASSESGRTEAFF
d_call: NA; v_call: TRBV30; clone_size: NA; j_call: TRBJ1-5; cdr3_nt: TGTGCCTGGAGTCCTGGGTACCATCAGCCCCAGCATTTT; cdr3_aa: CAWSPGYHQPQHF
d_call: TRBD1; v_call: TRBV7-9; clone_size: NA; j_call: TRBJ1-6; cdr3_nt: TGTGCCAGCACCGTGACAGGGGTCTCCTATAATTCACCCCTCCACTTT; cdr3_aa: CASTVTGVSYNSPLHF
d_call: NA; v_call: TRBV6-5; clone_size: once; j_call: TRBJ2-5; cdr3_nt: TGTGCCAGCAGTTACAGGTCAGGGCAGGAGACCCAGTACTTC; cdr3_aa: CASSYRSGQETQYF
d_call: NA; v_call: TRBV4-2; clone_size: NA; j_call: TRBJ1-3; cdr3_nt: TGTGCCAGCAGTCAAAAGCAGGACGGAGGATCTGGAAACACCATATATTTT; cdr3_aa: CASSQKQDGGSGNTIYF